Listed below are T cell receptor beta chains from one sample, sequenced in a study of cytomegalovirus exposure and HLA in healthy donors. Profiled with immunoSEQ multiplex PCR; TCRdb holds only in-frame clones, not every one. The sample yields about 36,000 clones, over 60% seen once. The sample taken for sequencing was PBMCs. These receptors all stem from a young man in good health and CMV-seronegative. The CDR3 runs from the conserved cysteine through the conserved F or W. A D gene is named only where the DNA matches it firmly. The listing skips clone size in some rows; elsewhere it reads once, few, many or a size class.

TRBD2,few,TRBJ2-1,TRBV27,TGTGCCAGCAGCACCTTTAGCGGGACCTACAATGAGCAGTTCTTC,CASSTFSGTYNEQFF
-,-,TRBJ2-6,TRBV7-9,TGTGCCAGCAGACTCGAGGGGGCTGGGGCCAACGTCCTGACTTTC,CASRLEGAGANVLTF
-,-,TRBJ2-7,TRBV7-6,TGTGCCAGCAGCTTAGGTCCTAGCGCCCTCTCCTACGAGCAGTACTTC,CASSLGPSALSYEQYF
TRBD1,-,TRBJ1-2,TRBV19,TGTGCCAGTATAAAACTGGGACAGAACTATGGCTACACCTTC,CASIKLGQNYGYTF
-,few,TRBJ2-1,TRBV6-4,TGTGCCAGCAGTTTGGAGAGCGCGAATACCTACAATGAGCAGTTCTTC,CASSLESANTYNEQFF
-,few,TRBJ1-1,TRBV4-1,TGCGCCAGCAGCCGAATAGGGGGGGTGAACACTGAAGCTTTCTTT,CASSRIGGVNTEAFF
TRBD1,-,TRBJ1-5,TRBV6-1,TGTGCCAGCAGTGAGATCGGACAGGGTCGTCAGCCCCAGCATTTT,CASSEIGQGRQPQHF
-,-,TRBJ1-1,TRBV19,TGTGCCAGTAGAGAGAGGGGGGGAGCTTTCTTT,CASRERGGAFF
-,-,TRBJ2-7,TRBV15,TGTGCCACCGGACACACGGAAACTCCCCACGAGCAGTACTTC,CATGHTETPHEQYF
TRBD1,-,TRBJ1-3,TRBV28,TGTGCCAGCAGTCATGGGACAGGGGTGAGCACCATATATTTT,CASSHGTGVSTIYF
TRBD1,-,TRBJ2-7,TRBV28,TGTGCCAGCAGTATCCCCGGGACAGGGAAGAACGAGCAGTACTTC,CASSIPGTGKNEQYF
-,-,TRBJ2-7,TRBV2,TGTGCCAGCAGGAAGTCCACAACCTCCTACGAGCAGTACTTC,CASRKSTTSYEQYF
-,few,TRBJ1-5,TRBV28,TGTGCCAGCAGTTTATTCAGGGGGCCCCAGCATTTT,CASSLFRGPQHF
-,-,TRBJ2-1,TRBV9,TGTGCCAGCAGCTCTGCCTACAATGAGCAGTTCTTC,CASSSAYNEQFF
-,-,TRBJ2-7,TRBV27,TGTGCCAGCAGTTCCTGGACAGCCTACGAGCAGTACTTC,CASSSWTAYEQYF
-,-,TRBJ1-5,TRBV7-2,TGTGCCAGCAGCCTCGGACAGAAAAGAAATCAGCCCCAGCATTTT,CASSLGQKRNQPQHF
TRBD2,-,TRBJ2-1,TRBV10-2,TGCGCCACGGGATCCGGGACTAGCAACAGAAATGAGCAGTTCTTC,CATGSGTSNRNEQFF
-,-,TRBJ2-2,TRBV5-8,TGTGCCAGCAGCTTGGGTCTCCGCACCGGGGAGCTGTTTTTT,CASSLGLRTGELFF
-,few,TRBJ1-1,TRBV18,TGTGCCAGCTCACCGACGGGGAACACTGAAGCTTTCTTT,CASSPTGNTEAFF
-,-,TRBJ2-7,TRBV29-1,TGCAGCGTTGAAGTACTGGGACACAACTACGAGCAGTACTTC,CSVEVLGHNYEQYF
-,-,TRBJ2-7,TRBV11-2,TGTGCCAGCAGCTTAGGAGCGGATCTCTCCTACGAGCAGTACTTC,CASSLGADLSYEQYF
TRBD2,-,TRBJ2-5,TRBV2,TGTGCCAGCATCTACATGCGGACTAGCGGGCAAGAGACCCAGTACTTC,CASIYMRTSGQETQYF
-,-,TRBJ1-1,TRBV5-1,TGCGCCAGCAGCCCATTAACAATGAACACTGAAGCTTTCTTT,CASSPLTMNTEAFF
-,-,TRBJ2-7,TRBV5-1,TGCGCCAGCAGCCCCGGGTCCCTTCGCTACGAGCAGTACTTC,CASSPGSLRYEQYF
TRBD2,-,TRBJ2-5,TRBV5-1,TGCGCCAGCAACAGACGAGCGGGGGGCAACCAAGAGACCCAGTACTTC,CASNRRAGGNQETQYF
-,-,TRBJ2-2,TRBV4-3,TGCGCCAGCAGCCAAGAATCACTAGAGAACACCGGGGAGCTGTTTTTT,CASSQESLENTGELFF
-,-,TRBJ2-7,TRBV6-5,TGTGCCAGCAGTCTGACGGAGGGTACCCACGAGCAGTACTTC,CASSLTEGTHEQYF
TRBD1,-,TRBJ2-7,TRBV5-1,TGCGCCAGCAGCCGACAGGGCTACGAGCAGTACTTC,CASSRQGYEQYF
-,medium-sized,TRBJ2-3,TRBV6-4,TGTGCCAGCAGTGGCGGGGGCGGCACAGATACGCAGTATTTT,CASSGGGGTDTQYF
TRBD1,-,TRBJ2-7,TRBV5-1,TGCGCCAGCAGCGGACAGGGTTACGAGCAGTACTTC,CASSGQGYEQYF
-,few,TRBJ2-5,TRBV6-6,TGTGCCAGCAGACCCGATCAGCAAGAGACCCAGTACTTC,CASRPDQQETQYF
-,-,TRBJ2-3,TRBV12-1,TGTGCCAACCTTCCGGGACTAGCGCCTGATACGCAGTATTTT,CANLPGLAPDTQYF
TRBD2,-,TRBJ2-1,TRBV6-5,TGTGCCAGCAGCCCACCAGGGAGGGATGAGCAGTTCTTC,CASSPPGRDEQFF
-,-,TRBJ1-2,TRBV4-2,TGTGCCAGCAGCCAAGAGGAGTTGAGTACCTATGGCTACACCTTC,CASSQEELSTYGYTF
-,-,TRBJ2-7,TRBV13,TGTGCCAGCAGCCAAACAGGGACCCGCTACGAGCAGTACTTC,CASSQTGTRYEQYF
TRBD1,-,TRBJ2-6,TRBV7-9,TGTGCCAGCAGCTCCACCCGGGACAGCCCTTCAGACGTCCTGACTTTC,CASSSTRDSPSDVLTF
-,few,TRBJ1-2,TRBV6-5,TGTGCCAGCAGTTATTTACAGCTCCCCTATGGCTACACCTTC,CASSYLQLPYGYTF
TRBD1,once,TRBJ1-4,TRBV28,TGTGCCAGCAGTTCGGGACAGGATAATGAAAAACTGTTTTTT,CASSSGQDNEKLFF
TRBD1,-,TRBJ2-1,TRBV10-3,TGTGCCATCGGGAAGACAGGGGGGTTATACAATGAGCAGTTCTTC,CAIGKTGGLYNEQFF
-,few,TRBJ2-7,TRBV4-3,TGCGCCAGCAGCCCAAAACGGGACATCTACGAGCAGTACTTC,CASSPKRDIYEQYF
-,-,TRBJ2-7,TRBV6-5,TGTGCCAGCAGTTACACAGGGAATGGCTACGAGCAGTACTTC,CASSYTGNGYEQYF
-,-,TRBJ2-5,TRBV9,TGTGCCAGCAGCCCCGGGGGTAGTTTAGAGACCCAGTACTTC,CASSPGGSLETQYF
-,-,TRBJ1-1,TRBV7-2,TGTGCCAGCAGCTATCCGGGGAACACTGAAGCTTTCTTT,CASSYPGNTEAFF
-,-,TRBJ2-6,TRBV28,TGTGCCAGCAACCGGGGCTCTGGGGCCAACGTCCTGACTTTC,CASNRGSGANVLTF
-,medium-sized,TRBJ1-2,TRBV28,TGTGCCAGCAGTCCGGGTTCCCGCATACCTAACTATGGCTACACCTTC,CASSPGSRIPNYGYTF
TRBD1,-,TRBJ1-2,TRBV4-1,TGCGCCAGCAGCCAACCTCTGACAGGGAACTATGGCTACACCTTC,CASSQPLTGNYGYTF
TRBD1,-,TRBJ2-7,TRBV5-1,TGCGCCAGCTACCCCGGGACAGGGGTACGAGAGCAGTACTTC,CASYPGTGVREQYF
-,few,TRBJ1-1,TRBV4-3,TGCGCCAGCAGCCAAGATTTCATTAGCGCTGAAGCTTTCTTT,CASSQDFISAEAFF
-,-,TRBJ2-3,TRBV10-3,TGTGCCACAGACCCAGGGGCCTATGGCACAGATACGCAGTATTTT,CATDPGAYGTDTQYF
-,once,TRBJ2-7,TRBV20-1,TGCAGTGCTGAACGGGTCTACGAGCAGTACTTC,CSAERVYEQYF
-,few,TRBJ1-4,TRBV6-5,TGTGCCAGCAGCCTAACGCTACGGGAAAAACTGTTTTTT,CASSLTLREKLFF
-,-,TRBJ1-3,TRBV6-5,TGTGCCAGCCGTGGACTATCCGGAAACACCATATATTTT,CASRGLSGNTIYF
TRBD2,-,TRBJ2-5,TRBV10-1,TGCGCCAGCAGTGACCGGGGGGAACAAGAGACCCAGTACTTC,CASSDRGEQETQYF
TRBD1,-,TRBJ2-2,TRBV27,TGTGCCAGCAGTTTCGGGGACAGGGTTCCCGGGGAGCTGTTTTTT,CASSFGDRVPGELFF
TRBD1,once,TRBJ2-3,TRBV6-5,TGTGCCAGCAGTTGGACAGGTCGAAGCACAGATACGCAGTATTTT,CASSWTGRSTDTQYF
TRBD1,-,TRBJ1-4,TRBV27,TGTGCCAGCAATAGACAGGGGGCGGGTGAAAAACTGTTTTTT,CASNRQGAGEKLFF
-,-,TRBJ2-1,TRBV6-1,TGTGCCAGCAGTGAAGTGGCAGCCTACAATGAGCAGTTCTTC,CASSEVAAYNEQFF
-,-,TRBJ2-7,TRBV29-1,TGCAGCGCCTCTCTGACAATTCCCGAGCAGTACTTC,CSASLTIPEQYF
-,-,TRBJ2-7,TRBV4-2,TGTGCCAGCAGCCGCACAAACTACGAGCAGTACTTC,CASSRTNYEQYF